Detailed here is one TCR beta chain. Its specificity is unknown. The sample belongs to a study of Tregs in tolerant kidney transplant recipients. Measured with immunoSEQ multiplex PCR; TCRdb has only the in-frame clones, and not every one. Of some 56,000 clones listed, around 93% are singletons. Study outcomes and limitations: Activated donor B cell expansion appeared to reveal the most relevant donor-specific TCRbeta repertoire. Findings come from small patient numbers and require larger validation. In tolerant patients, donor-specific Tregs outgrew total Tregs, suggesting antigen-driven expansion.

Recipients received nonmyeloablative bone marrow transplants from related graft donors, with transient mixed chimerism. Thawed PBMCs were FACS-sorted into unstimulated CD4+CD25+CD127- regulatory T cells, CD4+CD25- non-regulatory cells, CD4 and CD8 cells. The V gene's germline CDR1 is LNHNV and CDR2 YYDKDF (reference sequence). The CDR3 runs 21 residues. The V gene end was trimmed by 0 bases and the J gene end by 6 bases; junction bases not matched to a gene: 23. This sequence joins TRBV15 and TRBJ2-1; 7 nucleotides agree with TRBD2. Sequencing used CD8+ T cells from blood (PBMCs), obtained 24 months after the transplant. The sequence derives from a human patient who received a combined kidney and bone marrow transplant. Some of the T cells may derive from the graft donor. The CDR3 protein is CATSRERKIERGVSYTNEQFF. The CDR3 bases are TGTGCCACCAGCAGAGAAAGGAAGATAGAGCGGGGAGTAAGCTATACCAATGAGCAGTTCTTC.